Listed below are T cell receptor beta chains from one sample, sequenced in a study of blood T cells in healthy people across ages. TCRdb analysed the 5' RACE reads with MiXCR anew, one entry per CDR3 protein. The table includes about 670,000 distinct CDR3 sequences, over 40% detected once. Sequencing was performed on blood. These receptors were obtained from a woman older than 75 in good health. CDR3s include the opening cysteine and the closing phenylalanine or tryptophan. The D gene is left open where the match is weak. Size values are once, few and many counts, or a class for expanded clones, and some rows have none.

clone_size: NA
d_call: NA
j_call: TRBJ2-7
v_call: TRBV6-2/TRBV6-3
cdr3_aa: CASRDFGYEQYF
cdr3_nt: TGTGCCAGCAGGGATTTCGGTTACGAGCAGTACTTC

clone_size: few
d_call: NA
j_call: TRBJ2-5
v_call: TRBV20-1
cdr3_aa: CSPKKGGETQYF
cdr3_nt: TGCAGTCCTAAGAAAGGGGGGGAGACCCAGTACTTC

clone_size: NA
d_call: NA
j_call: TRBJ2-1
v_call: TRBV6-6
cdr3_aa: CASSPPRRNEQFF
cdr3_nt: TGTGCCAGCAGCCCCCCGAGGCGGAATGAGCAGTTCTTC

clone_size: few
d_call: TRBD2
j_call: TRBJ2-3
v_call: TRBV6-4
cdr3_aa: CASSEGTSGTDTQYF
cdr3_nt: TGTGCCAGCAGCGAAGGGACTAGCGGCACAGATACGCAGTATTTT

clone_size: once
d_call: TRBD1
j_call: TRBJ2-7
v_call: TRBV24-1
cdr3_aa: CATSDRDRGSNEQYF
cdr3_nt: TGTGCCACCAGTGACCGGGACAGGGGTAGTAATGAGCAGTACTTC

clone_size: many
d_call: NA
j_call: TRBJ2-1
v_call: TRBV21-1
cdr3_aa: CASSKLLAGGVNEQFF
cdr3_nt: TGTGCCAGCAGCAAGTTACTAGCGGGCGGGGTGAATGAGCAGTTCTTC

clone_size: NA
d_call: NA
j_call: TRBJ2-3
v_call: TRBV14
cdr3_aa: CASSQDLPRPGTDTQYF
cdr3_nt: TGTGCCAGCAGCCAAGATCTTCCAAGGCCGGGCACAGATACGCAGTATTTT

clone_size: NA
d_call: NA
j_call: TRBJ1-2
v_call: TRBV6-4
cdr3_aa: CASSDSSRAGGDGYTF
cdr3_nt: TGTGCCAGCAGTGACTCGAGCCGGGCCGGGGGGGATGGCTACACCTTC

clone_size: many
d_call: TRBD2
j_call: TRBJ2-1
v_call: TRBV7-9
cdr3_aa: CASSLGGGSSEQFF
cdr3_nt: TGTGCCAGCAGCTTGGGGGGGGGGAGCAGTGAGCAGTTCTTC

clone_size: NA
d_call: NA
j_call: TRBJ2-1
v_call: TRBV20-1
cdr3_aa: CSAPPERGEQFF
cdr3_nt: TGCAGTGCCCCACCCGAACGGGGTGAGCAGTTCTTC

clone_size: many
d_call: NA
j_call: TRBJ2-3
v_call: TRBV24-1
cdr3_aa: CATSDSTGWTGTDTQYF
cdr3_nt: TGTGCCACCAGTGATTCTACAGGGTGGACGGGCACAGATACGCAGTATTTT

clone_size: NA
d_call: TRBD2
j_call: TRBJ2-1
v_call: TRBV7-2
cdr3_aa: CASSFGGGTRYNEQFF
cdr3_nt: TGTGCCAGCAGCTTTGGCGGGGGGACCCGCTACAATGAGCAGTTCTTC

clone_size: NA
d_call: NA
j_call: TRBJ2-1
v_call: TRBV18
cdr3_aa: CATVGAGIGTIPKGEQFF
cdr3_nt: TGTGCCACCGTAGGGGCGGGAATCGGTACAATCCCCAAGGGTGAGCAGTTCTTC

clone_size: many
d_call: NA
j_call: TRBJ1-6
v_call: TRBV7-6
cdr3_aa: CASSFGGMGNSPLHF
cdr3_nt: TGTGCCAGCAGCTTCGGGGGTATGGGGAATTCACCCCTCCACTTT

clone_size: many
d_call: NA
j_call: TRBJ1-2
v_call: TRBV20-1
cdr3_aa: CSARAREALTGYTF
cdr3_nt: TGCAGTGCTAGGGCCCGGGAGGCCCTAACAGGCTACACCTTC

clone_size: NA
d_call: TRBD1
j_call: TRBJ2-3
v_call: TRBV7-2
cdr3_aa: CASSLRGQGMNTDTQYF
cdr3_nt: TGTGCCAGCAGCTTACGGGGACAGGGGATGAACACAGATACGCAGTATTTT

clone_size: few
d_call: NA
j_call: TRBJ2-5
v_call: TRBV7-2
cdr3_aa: CASSLARLLIQETQYF
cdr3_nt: TGTGCCAGCAGCTTAGCGAGGCTGCTCATCCAGGAGACCCAGTACTTC

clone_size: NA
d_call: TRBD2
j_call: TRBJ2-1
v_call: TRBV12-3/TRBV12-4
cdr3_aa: CASSPSGGSPGEQFF
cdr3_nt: TGTGCCAGCAGTCCAAGCGGGGGGTCTCCGGGGGAGCAGTTCTTC

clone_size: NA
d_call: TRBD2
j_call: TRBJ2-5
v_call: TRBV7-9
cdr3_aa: CASSPSVVAGLQETQYF
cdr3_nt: TGTGCCAGCAGCCCCTCGGTCGTAGCGGGACTACAAGAGACCCAGTACTTC

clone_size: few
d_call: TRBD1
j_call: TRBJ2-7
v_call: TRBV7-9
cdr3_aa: CASSSNRGHYEQYF
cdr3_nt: TGTGCCAGCAGCAGTAACAGGGGCCACTACGAGCAGTACTTC

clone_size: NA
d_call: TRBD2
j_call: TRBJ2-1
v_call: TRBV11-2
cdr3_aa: CASSPLGTSGGLTNEQFF
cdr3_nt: TGTGCCAGCAGCCCCCTCGGGACTAGCGGGGGACTCACCAATGAGCAGTTCTTC

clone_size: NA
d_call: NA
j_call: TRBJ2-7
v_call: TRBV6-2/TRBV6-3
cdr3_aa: CASSYEYRTSYEQYF
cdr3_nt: TGTGCCAGCAGTTACGAATACAGAACCTCCTACGAGCAGTACTTC

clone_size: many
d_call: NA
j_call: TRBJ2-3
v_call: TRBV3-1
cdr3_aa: CASSQVQRTREKYF
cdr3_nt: TGTGCCAGCAGCCAAGTGCAAAGGACTCGTGAAAAGTATTTT

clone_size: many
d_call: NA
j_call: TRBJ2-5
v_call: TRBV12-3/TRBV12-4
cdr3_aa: CASSFIQETQYF
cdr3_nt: TGTGCCAGCAGCTTCATTCAAGAGACCCAGTACTTC

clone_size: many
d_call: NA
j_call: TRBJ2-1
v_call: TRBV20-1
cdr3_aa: CSAQRGGPGMEQFF
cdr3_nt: TGCAGTGCCCAAAGGGGGGGTCCGGGTATGGAGCAGTTCTTC

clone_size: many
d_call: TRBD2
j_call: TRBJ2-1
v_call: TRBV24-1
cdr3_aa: CATSDLRASGSRNEQFF
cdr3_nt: TGTGCCACCAGTGATTTGCGCGCTAGCGGGAGCCGGAATGAGCAGTTCTTC

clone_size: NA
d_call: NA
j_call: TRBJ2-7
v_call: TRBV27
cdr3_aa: CASSPAVFLSYEQYF
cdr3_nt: TGTGCCAGCAGCCCGGCGGTTTTTCTGTCCTACGAGCAGTACTTC

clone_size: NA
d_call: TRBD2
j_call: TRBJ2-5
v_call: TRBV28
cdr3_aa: CASGPGTSGDNEQYF
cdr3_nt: TGTGCCAGCGGGCCCGGGACTAGCGGGGACAATGAGCAGTACTTC

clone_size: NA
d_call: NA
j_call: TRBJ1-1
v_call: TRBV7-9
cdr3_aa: CASSLSTGADEAFF
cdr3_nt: TGTGCCAGCAGCCTCAGTACAGGTGCTGATGAAGCTTTCTTT

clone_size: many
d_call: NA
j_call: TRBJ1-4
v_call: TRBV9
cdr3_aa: CASSEDGQINEKLFF
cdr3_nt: TGTGCCAGCAGCGAAGACGGACAGATTAATGAAAAACTGTTTTTT

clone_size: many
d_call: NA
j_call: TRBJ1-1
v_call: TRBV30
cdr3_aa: CAWMGSGFRTFF
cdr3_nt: TGTGCCTGGATGGGGTCCGGATTTAGGACTTTCTTT

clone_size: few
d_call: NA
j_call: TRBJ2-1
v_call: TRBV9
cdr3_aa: CASNAPSQGRAGIYNEQFF
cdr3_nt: TGTGCCAGCAACGCACCCTCGCAGGGGAGGGCAGGGATCTACAATGAGCAGTTCTTC

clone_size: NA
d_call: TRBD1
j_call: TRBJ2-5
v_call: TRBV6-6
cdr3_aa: CASKMTGQQETQYF
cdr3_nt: TGTGCCAGCAAGATGACAGGGCAGCAAGAGACCCAGTACTTC

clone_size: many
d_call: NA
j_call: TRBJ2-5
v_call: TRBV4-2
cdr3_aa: CASSQVSLGRRETQYF
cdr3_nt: TGTGCCAGCAGCCAAGTGAGTCTTGGCAGGAGAGAGACCCAGTACTTC

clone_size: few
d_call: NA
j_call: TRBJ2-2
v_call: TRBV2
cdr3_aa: CASSRLHTGELFF
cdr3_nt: TGTGCCAGCAGCCGACTGCACACCGGGGAGCTGTTTTTT

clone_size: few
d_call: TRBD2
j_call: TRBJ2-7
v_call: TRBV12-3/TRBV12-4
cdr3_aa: CASSSGGHYEQYF
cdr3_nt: TGTGCCTCGTCTTCGGGGGGGCACTACGAGCAGTACTTC

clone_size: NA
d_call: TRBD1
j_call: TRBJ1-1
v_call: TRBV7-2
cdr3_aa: CASSENRGRAFF
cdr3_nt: TGTGCCAGCAGCGAAAACAGGGGTCGAGCTTTCTTT

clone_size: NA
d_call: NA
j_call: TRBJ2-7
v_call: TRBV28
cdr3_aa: CASSLWPGDEQYF
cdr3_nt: TGTGCCAGCAGTTTATGGCCCGGGGACGAGCAGTACTTC

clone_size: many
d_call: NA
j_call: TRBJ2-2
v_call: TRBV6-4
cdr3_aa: CASREASGELYTGELFF
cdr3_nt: TGTGCCAGCCGCGAGGCCAGTGGGGAATTGTACACCGGGGAGCTGTTTTTT

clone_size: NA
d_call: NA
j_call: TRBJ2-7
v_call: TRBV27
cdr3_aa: CASSLGSRVDRDEQYF
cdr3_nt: TGTGCCAGCAGTTTGGGTTCGAGAGTTGATAGGGACGAGCAGTACTTC

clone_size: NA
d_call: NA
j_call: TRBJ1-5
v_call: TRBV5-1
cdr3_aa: CASSAGRNTDTQHF
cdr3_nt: TGCGCCAGCAGCGCCGGGAGAAACACAGATACGCAGCATTTT

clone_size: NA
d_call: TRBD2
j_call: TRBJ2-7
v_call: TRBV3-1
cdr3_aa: CASRLTSGSYEQYF
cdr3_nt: TGTGCCAGCAGGCTGACTAGCGGGAGCTACGAGCAGTACTTC

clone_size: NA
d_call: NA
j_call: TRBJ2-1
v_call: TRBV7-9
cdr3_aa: CASSLSQLVVGEQFF
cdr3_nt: TGTGCCAGCAGCTTATCCCAACTAGTGGTGGGTGAGCAGTTCTTC